Described below is a single TCR beta chain sequence and its context. No antigen is known for it. The treatment was: roughly nine-day PBMC culture with coronavirus spike peptide pools or control peptides (ViraFEST assay). TCRs were sequenced by ViraFEST after antigen-specific T cells had been expanded with peptide pools. It was on days 3 and 7 that half the medium was replaced with fresh IL-2 medium. The Oncomine TCR Beta short-read assay sequenced DNA from cultured CD4+ T cells. Using its own MiXCR run on the PCR reads, TCRdb lists one record per CDR3 protein. The sample has about 21,000 distinct CDR3 sequences, around 50% seen once; the top ten hold 5% to 6.5%. This entry belongs to a study of vaccination and CD4 T cells after COVID-19. Germline CDR1 reads MNHEY; CDR2 reads SMNVEV (reference sequence). The CDR3 consists of 20 residues. The ends lost 3 bases at V and 0 bases at J; junction bases unmatched: 10.

This chain uses TRBV27 with TRBJ2-2; TRBD2 aligns across 13 bases. The origin of this receptor is a human donor who had recovered from COVID-19. Input material: CD4+ T cells from blood, cultured in vitro. CDR3 nucleotide sequence: TGTGCCAGCAGTTTCTTCGGTCCCGGGACTAGCGGGGCGAACACCGGGGAGCTGTTTTTT. Encoded protein: CASSFFGPGTSGANTGELFF.